These T cell receptor beta chains were read from a single sample in a study of shared clonotypes between healthy human individuals. The table came from immunoSEQ multiplex PCR; TCRdb's copy has only in-frame clones and leaves some out. The repertoire consists of more than 1 million clones, with roughly 74% occurring once and the leading ten covering about 0.52%. The source material was memory CD4+ T cells from PBMCs. Source of these receptors: a man aged 18 to 30 in good health. Some clones in this sample may be carry-over from other donors' samples. CDR3s include the opening cysteine and the closing phenylalanine or tryptophan. A D gene is named only where the DNA matches it firmly. Expanded clones are given a class, and other clones once, few, many or no size at all.

TRBJ2-7,TRBV30,-,-,CAWTSGWGYEQYF,TGTGCCTGGACCTCGGGGTGGGGGTACGAGCAGTACTTC
TRBJ2-2,TRBV18,-,-,CASSPLGQNTGELFF,TGTGCCAGCTCACCGTTGGGCCAAAACACCGGGGAGCTGTTTTTT
TRBJ2-1,TRBV19,-,-,CASNERSGSYNEQFF,TGTGCCAGTAACGAAAGATCCGGGTCCTACAATGAGCAGTTCTTC
TRBJ2-3,TRBV7-3,-,-,CASSWLATRTDTQYF,TGTGCCAGCAGCTGGCTAGCGACGCGCACAGATACGCAGTATTTT
TRBJ1-2,TRBV6-5,-,-,CASRVVSGAGYTF,TGTGCCAGCAGGGTCGTATCGGGGGCCGGCTACACCTTC
TRBJ2-3,TRBV29-1,-,once,CSAKAGRTTDTQYF,TGCAGCGCCAAGGCGGGGCGAACCACAGATACGCAGTATTTT
TRBJ1-1,TRBV6-1,-,-,CATKRDTEAFF,TGTGCCACCAAAAGGGACACTGAAGCTTTCTTT
TRBJ1-5,TRBV28,-,-,CASSLRSYRFAQPQHF,TGTGCCAGCAGTTTAAGGAGCTACCGGTTTGCCCAGCCCCAGCATTTT
TRBJ1-1,TRBV4-1,-,-,CASSRAGFEAFF,TGCGCCAGCAGCCGAGCGGGGTTTGAAGCTTTCTTT
TRBJ1-1,TRBV11-3,-,-,CASIVYGRIDTEAFF,TGTGCCAGCATAGTCTATGGGAGGATAGACACTGAAGCTTTCTTT
TRBJ2-1,TRBV7-2,-,-,CASSLGGTAYNEQFF,TGTGCCAGCAGCTTAGGCGGGACAGCCTACAATGAGCAGTTCTTC
TRBJ1-3,TRBV7-2,TRBD1,-,CASSLQGGMSGNTIYF,TGTGCCAGCAGCTTACAGGGGGGTATGTCTGGAAACACCATATATTTT
TRBJ1-1,TRBV10-3,TRBD1,-,CAITDRGNTEAFF,TGTGCCATCACCGACAGGGGGAACACTGAAGCTTTCTTT
TRBJ1-5,TRBV7-2,TRBD1,few,CASSRTGSLPQHF,TGTGCCAGCAGCCGGACAGGTTCGTTGCCCCAGCATTTT
TRBJ2-7,TRBV25-1,-,-,CASSESGGSSYEQYF,TGTGCCAGCAGTGAATCAGGGGGGAGCTCCTACGAGCAGTACTTC
TRBJ2-3,TRBV5-6,TRBD1,few,CASSGDRADTQYF,TGTGCCAGCAGCGGGGACAGGGCAGATACGCAGTATTTT
TRBJ1-5,TRBV7-2,TRBD1,-,CASSEGQGGLQHF,TGTGCCAGCAGCGAGGGACAGGGCGGGCTCCAGCATTTT
TRBJ1-1,TRBV20-1,TRBD1,-,CSAGAGGMAFF,TGCAGTGCTGGGGCAGGGGGCATGGCTTTCTTT
TRBJ2-5,TRBV7-8,TRBD1,once,CASSRQGVGETQYF,TGTGCCAGCAGTCGACAGGGGGTTGGAGAGACCCAGTACTTC
TRBJ2-1,TRBV10-2,-,-,CASSELYNEQFF,TGCGCCAGCAGTGAACTCTACAATGAGCAGTTCTTC
TRBJ2-3,TRBV29-1,TRBD2,-,CSVVGLNLLSTDTQYF,TGCAGCGTTGTGGGACTAAACTTACTGAGCACAGATACGCAGTATTTT
TRBJ1-2,TRBV6-1,-,-,CASSPLQGYYGYTF,TGTGCCAGCAGTCCCCTCCAGGGGTACTATGGCTACACCTTC
TRBJ1-5,TRBV6-5,TRBD1,-,CASSLITGERQPQHF,TGTGCCAGCAGTCTAATAACAGGGGAGCGGCAGCCCCAGCATTTT
TRBJ2-2,TRBV9,TRBD2,-,CASSVVGTSAGELFF,TGTGCCAGCAGCGTAGTGGGGACTAGCGCCGGGGAGCTGTTTTTT
TRBJ1-2,TRBV7-9,-,-,CASSLYTNYGYTF,TGTGCCAGCAGCTTATACACGAACTATGGCTACACCTTC
TRBJ2-5,TRBV7-6,-,-,CASSYGRGETQYF,TGTGCCAGCAGCTACGGGAGAGGAGAGACCCAGTACTTC
TRBJ2-3,TRBV30,TRBD2,-,CAWMMASGSTDTQYF,TGTGCCTGGATGATGGCTAGCGGGAGCACAGATACGCAGTATTTT
TRBJ2-3,TRBV19,-,-,CASSLGGATSTDTQYF,TGTGCCAGTAGTCTGGGCGGGGCTACTAGCACAGATACGCAGTATTTT